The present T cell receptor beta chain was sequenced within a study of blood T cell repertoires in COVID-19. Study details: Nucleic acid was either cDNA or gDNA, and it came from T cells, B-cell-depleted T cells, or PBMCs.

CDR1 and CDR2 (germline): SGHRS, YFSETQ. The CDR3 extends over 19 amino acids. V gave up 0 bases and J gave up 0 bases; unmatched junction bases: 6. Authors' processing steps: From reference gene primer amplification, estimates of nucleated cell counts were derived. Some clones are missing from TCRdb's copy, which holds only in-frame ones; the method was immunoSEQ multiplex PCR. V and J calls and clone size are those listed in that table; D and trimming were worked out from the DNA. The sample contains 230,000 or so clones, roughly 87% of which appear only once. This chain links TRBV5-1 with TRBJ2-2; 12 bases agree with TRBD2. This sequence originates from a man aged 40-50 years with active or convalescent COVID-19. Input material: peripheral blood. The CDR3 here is CASSLAIGLAGTNTGELFF. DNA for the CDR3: TGCGCCAGCAGCTTGGCGATAGGACTAGCGGGAACGAACACCGGGGAGCTGTTTTTT.